The present TCR beta chain was sequenced within a study of cytomegalovirus exposure and HLA in healthy donors (dated 2017 in TCRdb). For context, the study as a whole: An earlier analysis of under 600 of the donors reported more than 250 Gb of sequence data and around 120 million unique TCR beta sequences from some 180 million T cells. An early release covering 550 to 650 HLA-typed donors comprised about 320 gigabases of sequencing data and approximately 80 million unique TCR sequences. Of the roughly 410 genotyped donors, less than 85% were placed in the genetic ancestry cluster associated with self-reported Caucasian donors. The study aimed to test whether signatures of past pathogen exposure could be identified by cataloging public T cell receptors. Using immunosequencing, the study profiled T cell repertoires from around 670 subjects and related those repertoires to cytomegalovirus serostatus. In addition to the first cohort of roughly 670 subjects, a separate validation cohort of under 150 different subjects was used. The study combined high-throughput TCR immunosequencing, statistical association of individual TCRs with disease status, and machine learning to predict cytomegalovirus infection status. In a later analysis, previously published TCR beta repertoires from roughly 710 donors were re-analyzed and high-resolution HLA genotyping was added so that TCR occurrence patterns could be studied. Rather than drawing on any new phenotypic data, the later analysis identified candidate immune exposures from TCR beta sequences and the way those sequences occurred across donors. To decide whether each TCR beta V gene segment behaved as functional or pseudogenic, an earlier analysis of nearly 600 of the donors relied on high-throughput TCR beta sequencing. Alongside the repertoire data, information on donor age, sex, ethnicity and CMV serostatus was compiled. A later genetic analysis used genome-wide SNP genotypes for 398 of the 666 donors, treating that subset as a discovery cohort. Every repertoire in the discovery cohort had been generated on one and the same sequencing platform. HLA typing included class I and class II loci at four-digit resolution. The number of donors typed differed by locus, with roughly 620-630 for A, B, C, DRB1 and DQB1, roughly 520 for DQA1, 606 for DPA1, and some 450 for DPB1. Roughly 5 DR-DQ haplotypes were handled as single units for association and clustering, since linkage in the cohort was strong. On average, about 200,000 unique TCR beta nucleotide sequences were sequenced per donor among 398 genotyped donors of the cohort, with around 19% of those sequences being non-productive.

Concerning this clone: No antigen is known for it. Base qualities were left out, and no much larger clone turns up one base away.

The method behind the library was the immunoSEQ multiplex PCR assay. For the multiplex PCR, a mixture combining 60 forward primers for TCR Vbeta segments and 13 reverse primers for TCR Jbeta segments was used. The CDR3 region of rearranged TCR beta genes was amplified from genomic DNA by a multiplex PCR assay. On the Illumina HiSeq System, the amplified TCR beta libraries were sequenced as 87-base-pair reads. Processing in the source paper ran as follows. A later analysis counted around 72 million unique TCR beta chains across the 690 or so repertoires, and some 11 million of these chains were shared by at least two donors. To remove PCR and sequencing errors, raw reads were error-corrected and collapsed into unique sequences using a nearest-neighbor algorithm that merged closely related sequences. CDR3 sequences were aligned to IMGT reference sequences to assign V, D and J gene segments. For a sequence to be retained, a match of at least six nucleotides to both a V gene segment and a J gene segment was required. A rearrangement was called productive if the CDR3 had no stop codons and remained in frame with V and J, and every other rearrangement was called non-productive. Following IMGT convention, CDR3 was defined as the stretch from the second conserved V-encoded cysteine up to the conserved J-encoded phenylalanine. The earlier analysis of about 590 of the donors excluded sequences that lacked an unambiguous match to a single V gene segment. An earlier analysis of several hundred of the donors called V segments functional above 56.7% productive rearrangements and segregating when the between-donor standard deviation exceeded 5%. A statistical classification framework was developed to diagnose cytomegalovirus status using the catalog of TCR beta chain sequences. In a later analysis, TCR nucleotide sequences were compared against IMGT/GENE-DB human TR gene sequences so that V and J genes could be assigned. Using the TCRdist pipeline, a later analysis assigned CDR3 sequences along with most-parsimonious VDJ recombination scenarios. In a later analysis, each TCR beta chain was defined by its CDR3 amino acid sequence together with its V-gene family, and reads without a unique V-gene family were excluded. To address suspected cross-contamination and a sequencing artifact, a later analysis removed a few hundred highly shared, low-generation-probability nucleotide sequences. For each public chain, a later analysis derived a clonal expansion index from normalized ranks of inferred template counts within each repertoire. A later analysis computed generation probabilities with a VDJ recombination model fitted to out-of-frame rearrangements, and checked the results against IGoR. In a later analysis, TCR-TCR, TCR-HLA and TCR-CMV co-occurrence was scored with hypergeometric tests, and a repertoire-size bias correction was applied to TCR pairs. A later analysis estimated false discovery rates by permuting HLA or CMV assignments 20 times. In a later analysis, co-occurring TCRs were grouped using DBSCAN, with TCRdist sequence similarity added in when clustering inside HLA-allele-positive subsets. Repertoires with fewer than 30,000 or more than 120,000 public chains, plus five repertoires with anomalous nucleotide sharing, were excluded from co-occurrence clustering. Here the immuneACCESS table is served through TCRdb, limited to in-frame sequences with V and J called. Missing clones are a known gap in these copies; in checked studies unresolved V genes cover under half, and the rest lacks a known reason. V and J calls and clone size follow that table, whereas D and trimming were derived from the DNA. This sample gives some 140,000 clones in total; 70% to 80% of them show up just once. The ten largest make up around 2% of the sample.

The germline V and J ends show losses of 9 bases and 1 base respectively, and no gene match explains 7 bases of the junction. Taken from cysteine to phenylalanine, the CDR3 has 15 residues. The entry retains the CDR3 DNA only, 45 bases that are in frame from base 1. According to the germline V gene, CDR1 reads SGDLS and CDR2 reads YYNGEE. What the work shows at the level of the full study, not this receptor alone: Presence/absence analyses assumed roughly uniform sequencing depth across donors, an assumption that may not hold. The study gave a list of 150 to 200 TCR beta chains associated with cytomegalovirus. The classifier was reported to diagnose cytomegalovirus status with high specificity and sensitivity in both the original cohort and the validation cohort. Compared with equally common non-associated chains, HLA-associated TCR beta chains in a later analysis were more clonally expanded and had lower generation probabilities. Correlated functional status among segregating V segments might reflect linkage disequilibrium, but an unknown experimental factor could not be ruled out. The earlier analysis of a few hundred of the donors excluded fewer than 20 rarely observed V segments, including chromosome 9 orphons, because counts were too low. Most TCR sequences were observed very rarely across donors, whereas some public TCRs were present in many individuals. CMV serostatus was the only immune exposure information available for the cohort. In a later analysis, TCR association rates were found to vary across HLA loci, with the most associated TCRs seen for DRB1 alleles and the fewest for HLA-C alleles. The authors suggested that the approach could potentially be generalized to other disease states and immunological phenotypes. Several of the top co-occurrence clusters appeared to be linked to parvovirus B19, influenza, CMV and Epstein-Barr virus, according to a later analysis. According to a later genetic analysis, donors in an Asian-associated ancestry cluster had fewer N-insertions in productive TCRs than the approximately 650-donor mean. Some IMGT-functional V segments, including TRBV6-2 and TRBV6-3, could not be told apart with the 87-base-pair reads, so those segments were excluded. A further reported finding was that TCR beta sequences accurately predicted the HLA-A and HLA-B alleles for most subjects in the first cohort. Assigning TCR associations to individual alleles was difficult when HLA alleles, especially DR and DQ, strongly co-occurred. The sequencing pipeline was judged likely to have produced a cluster of highly shared sequence variants as a technical artifact. Because HLA typing was missing for some donors at each locus, association tests included only the typed subset. In vitro tests confirmed that a few of the cytomegalovirus-associated TCR beta chains recognize cytomegalovirus antigens. In a later genetic analysis, a missense DCLRE1C variant was associated with V-gene and J-gene trimming of TCR beta chains, and the association was replicated in an independent cohort. Most CMV-associated TCR beta chains appeared to be HLA-restricted in a later analysis, and the HLA associations seemed to be driven largely by CMV exposure. In an earlier analysis of about 550 of the donors, most TCR beta V segments were observed in productive rearrangements about 87% or about 30% of the time, broadly matching IMGT annotations. In this cohort, only TCR beta chains were sequenced, and detectable features were limited by the absence of alpha or paired-chain data. A later analysis associated 15,000 to 20,000 TCR beta sequences with specific HLA alleles at a false discovery rate of 0.05.

The cohort was made up of about 610 healthy bone marrow donors. At the time of sampling, all cohort members were nominally healthy, though unrecorded immune exposures were likely present. The donor was CMV seropositive and was included in the group of 250 to 300 seropositive cohort members. Every donor gave a peripheral blood sample, and the peripheral blood mononuclear cells from that sample were used for TCR beta sequencing. Genomic DNA extraction from the blood cell samples was performed with the Qiagen DNeasy Blood Extraction Kit. The sample consisted of PBMCs. The receptor was derived from a female donor in good health and CMV-seropositive. The rearrangement joined TRBV9 to TRBJ2-3; a stretch of 11 junction bases matches TRBD2. The CDR3 region: CATASGRIGTDTQYF. The sequence in DNA is TGTGCCACGGCTAGCGGGAGGATAGGCACAGATACGCAGTATTTT.